The 29 T cell receptor beta chains listed next were all sequenced from one sample in a study of glioma-infiltrating T cells. Using RNA template, CDR3s of TCR alpha and beta were amplified with iRepertoire arm-PCR. Each CDR3 protein gets one entry after TCRdb re-called the multiplex PCR reads with MiXCR. This table holds over 70,000 distinct CDR3 sequences, about 23% found once. The material sequenced was glioma tissue, nonneoplastic brain tissue, or PBMCs (not recorded which). These receptors all stem from a human donor with low-grade glioma or glioblastoma, undergoing nonglioma brain surgery, or in good health (not recorded which).

On this clonotype itself: It may be a read error: a sequence one base away is much more abundant. The J gene is TRBJ2-7, the V gene TRBV7-8; TRBD2 matches 12 bases. Germline V gene sequence: CDR1 SGHVS, CDR2 FQNEAQ. The CDR3 covers 18 residues. CDR3 DNA sequence: TGTGCCAGCAGCTCGGGGCTAGCGGGGGGGCCCACGTCTAACGAGAAGTACTTC. Translation: CASSSGLAGGPTSNEKYF.

In regard to this clonotype: A read error may explain this, as a much larger clone is one base away. The chain has TRBV6-1 and TRBJ2-1; 8 nucleotides align to TRBD2. The CDR3 has 14 amino acids. Germline CDR1 and CDR2: MNHNS and SASEGT. V lost 10 bases and J lost 9; bases outside the gene matches: 14. The CDR3 spells CATYSGIPLGEQFF. CDR3 bases: TGTGCCACCTATAGCGGGATTCCCCTGGGTGAGCAGTTCTTC.

Details on this clonotype: A clone one base away is much larger, so this may be a read error. J is TRBJ1-4 and V is TRBV2; 7 bases fit TRBD1. This CDR3 comprises 14 residues. Germline V gene data show CDR1 as SNHLY and CDR2 as FYNNEI. CDR3 region: CASSYGTVNEKLLF. As DNA, the CDR3 is TGTGCCAGCAGTTACGGGACAGTTAATGAAAAACTGCTTTTT.

V is TRBV3-1 and J is TRBJ2-7, with 8 bases identical to TRBD1. Germline V gene sequence: CDR1 LGHDT, CDR2 YNNKEL (reference sequence). Germline trimming cut 4 bases from V and 0 bases from J; bases unmatched to any gene: 5. CDR3 length: 15 residues. The CDR3 bases are TGTGCCAGCAGCCCGCGACAGGGGCACTCCTACGAGCAGTACTTC. Residues: CASSPRQGHSYEQYF.

In this sample, this clonotype turned up many times. This chain uses TRBV6-1 with TRBJ2-3, with no clear D. This CDR3 is built from 14 residues. V lost 7 bases and J lost 2, with 13 bases in between. CDR1 MNHNS and CDR2 SASEGT come from the germline V gene. Written as DNA, the CDR3 is TGTGCCAGCAAACCGCGGATCGTCACAGATACGCAGTATTTT. Translating gives CASKPRIVTDTQYF.

This clonotype was observed at least ten times. The chain carries TRBV20-1 and TRBJ2-7; a possible D gene is TRBD2 (6 bases). This CDR3 is 13 amino acids long. The germline V and J ends were trimmed by 0 bases and 6 bases, with 12 bases remaining between them. Germline assignment: CDR1 DFQATT and CDR2 SNEGSKA (reference sequence). The CDR3 region is CSARDGTLSEQYF. DNA for the CDR3: TGCAGTGCTAGAGATGGGACTTTATCCGAGCAGTACTTC.

In its sample, this clonotype was seen many times. DNA for the CDR3: TGTGCCATCCGGGACCCCCCCCGCGCAGATACGCAGTATTTT. This encodes CAIRDPPRADTQYF. The chain employs TRBV6-1 and TRBJ2-3; perhaps D is TRBD1 or TRBD2 (5 bases each). The germline CDR1 and CDR2 sequences are MNHNS and SASEGT. The V gene lost 10 bases and the J gene lost 4 bases, with 18 bases spanning the gap. The CDR3 length is 14 residues.

Many counts were recorded for this clonotype. This rearrangement joins TRBV15 to TRBJ1-3, with 11 bases fitting TRBD1. Germline trimming cut 1 base from V and 4 bases from J; bases unmatched to any gene: 3. The V gene's germline CDR1 is LNHNV and CDR2 YYDKDF (reference sequence). There are 16 residues in the CDR3. CDR3 residues: CATSRVGQGAGNTIYF. In DNA form, the CDR3 reads TGTGCCACCAGCAGAGTCGGACAGGGGGCCGGAAACACCATATATTTT.

For this clonotype: A much larger clone lies one base from this, so it may be a read error. The DNA for the CDR3 is TGCAGCGTTGAACGGGCAGAGCCGGGGCCCCAGCATTTT. Its translation is CSVERAEPGPQHF. The chain couples TRBV29-1 to TRBJ1-5; no clear D gene. The CDR3 is 13 residues long. Germline lookup yields CDR1 SQVTM and CDR2 ANQGSEA. Trimming removed 2 bases at V and 9 bases at J, with 14 bases between.

CDR3 nucleotide sequence: TGTGCCAGCAGCATATCCGGGACCCAAATCGCAGATCTAGCTGATACGCAGTATTTT. It is translated as CASSISGTQIADLADTQYF. The V gene is TRBV7-9, the J gene TRBJ2-3; D may be TRBD1 or TRBD2 (5 bases each). Germline values: CDR1 SEHNR, CDR2 FQNEAQ (reference sequence). The CDR3 loop spans 19 amino acids. V was trimmed by 5 bases and J by 6 bases, leaving 30 bases between them.

This clonotype was counted a few times. The chain couples TRBV4-1 to TRBJ2-7; possible D gene TRBD1, 6 bases. The ends were cut back, 4 bases at V and 2 bases at J, with 12 bases in the middle. The CDR3 contains 14 residues. CDR1 and CDR2 from the germline V gene are MGHRA and YSYEKL. This CDR3 reads CASSPTGITYEQYF. The CDR3 DNA reads TGCGCCAGCAGCCCCACAGGGATCACCTACGAGCAGTACTTC.

This rearrangement joins TRBV20-1 to TRBJ2-2, with D perhaps TRBD1 or TRBD2 (5 bases each). CDR1 and CDR2 (germline): DFQATT, SNEGSKA (reference sequence). The CDR3 covers 16 residues. V was clipped by 5 bases and J by 6 bases, with 22 bases between them. For the CDR3, the DNA is TGCAGTGCTGGATATTCGAGGGGTCACGCGGCCGGGGAGCTGTTTTTT. Translated, it gives CSAGYSRGHAAGELFF.

This clonotype was counted between two and nine times. The chain couples TRBV4-1 to TRBJ2-2, with 9 nucleotides matching TRBD1. J gave up 7 bases and V 1 base, and 10 bases lay outside the gene matches. CDR3 length: 17 residues. Germline V gene lookup returns CDR1 MGHRA and CDR2 YSYEKL. The CDR3 sequence is CASSQGPQGASHGELFF. In nucleotides, the CDR3 is TGCGCCAGCAGCCAAGGTCCACAGGGGGCTAGTCACGGGGAGCTGTTTTTT.

The rearrangement links TRBV10-3 to TRBJ2-7; 7 bases line up with TRBD2. The CDR3 consists of 13 residues. With 7 bases clipped from V and 4 bases from J, the junction kept 7 bases outside the gene matches. Germline values: CDR1 ENHRY, CDR2 SYGVKD. For the CDR3, the DNA is TGTGCCATCAAGCAGGGAGGGATTTACGAGCAGTACTTC. Its protein product is CAIKQGGIYEQYF.

On this clonotype: With a much larger clone just one base away, this may be a read error. The CDR3 sequence is CASSQHWTSGVGTQYF. The CDR3 DNA reads as TGTGCCAGCAGTCAACACTGGACTAGCGGGGTAGGGACCCAGTACTTC. V is TRBV2 and J is TRBJ2-5, with 12 positions matching TRBD2. Losses at the gene ends were 5 bases for V and 7 bases for J; bases not matched to a gene: 11. The CDR3 totals 16 residues. CDR1 and CDR2 (germline): SNHLY, FYNNEI.

As regards this clonotype: A much bigger clone sits one base away, suggesting this may be a read error. V and J are TRBV10-3 and TRBJ2-1; D remains unclear. Trimming cost V 2 bases and J 6 bases, with 11 bases left between them. The CDR3 totals 14 residues. Per germline, CDR1 ENHRY and CDR2 SYGVKD. The CDR3 protein is CAISETQVGNEQFF. For the CDR3, the DNA is TGTGCCATCAGTGAGACCCAAGTAGGCAATGAGCAGTTCTTC.

At least ten counts were recorded for this clonotype. The chain has TRBV20-1 and TRBJ2-1; tentatively, D is TRBD1 or TRBD2 (6 bases each). The CDR3 extends over 15 amino acids. Germline CDR1 DFQATT, CDR2 SNEGSKA (reference sequence). Trimming removed 0 bases at V and 5 bases at J, with 14 bases between. The chain's CDR3 is CSARDPGGQDNEQFF. The CDR3 DNA reads as TGCAGTGCTAGAGATCCCGGGGGCCAGGACAATGAGCAGTTCTTC.

This clonotype was counted many times. The chain uses TRBV4-2 and TRBJ2-2; TRBD2 matches 14 bases. Trimming cost V 1 base and J 3 bases; bases outside gene matches: 7. CDR3 length: 19 residues. CDR1 and CDR2 (germline): LGHNA, YNFKEQ. CDR3 in amino acids: CASSQVGTSGSWDTGELFF. DNA for the CDR3: TGTGCCAGCAGCCAAGTGGGGACTAGCGGGAGCTGGGACACCGGGGAGCTGTTTTTT.

This clonotype has ten or more counts. CDR3 bases: TGTGCCAGCAGTGCCCCCGGCCGCTATGGCTACACCTTC. Translation: CASSAPGRYGYTF. The rearrangement uses TRBV25-1 and TRBJ1-2; no definite D call. V gave up 4 bases and J gave up 4 bases, with 10 bases separating them. The CDR3 loop spans 13 amino acids. CDR1 and CDR2 from the germline V gene are MGHDK and SYGVNS.

This clonotype was seen ten or more times. The rearrangement joins TRBV18 to TRBJ2-7; D is possibly TRBD1 (5 bases). CDR1 and CDR2 from the germline V gene are KGHSH and LQKENI. With 2 bases removed from V and 6 bases from J, the gap between germline ends came to 14 bases. This CDR3 comprises 14 residues. Here the CDR3 reads CASSPATDRSEQYF. Here the CDR3 DNA reads TGTGCCAGCTCACCAGCGACAGATAGGAGCGAGCAGTACTTC.

The V call is TRBV11-2, the J call TRBJ2-5, with TRBD2 matching over 9 bases. From germline, CDR1 is SGHAT and CDR2 FQNNGV. CDR3 length: 13 amino acids. Trimming removed 8 bases from V and 0 bases from J; junction bases left unmatched: 1. CDR3 sequence reads: CASGTSYQETQYF. Here the CDR3 DNA reads TGTGCCAGCGGGACTAGCTACCAAGAGACCCAGTACTTC.

This clonotype was recorded many times. The chain links TRBV11-3 to TRBJ2-1; 7 nucleotides align to TRBD2. V dropped 2 bases and J dropped 7; count of bases not matched to a gene: 5. The CDR3 contains 14 residues. Germline loops: CDR1 SGHNT, CDR2 YENEEA. The CDR3 bases are TGTGCCAGCAGCTTAAGGGACTACGGTAATGAGCAGTTCTTC. Protein product: CASSLRDYGNEQFF.

This clonotype was seen repeatedly, ten times or more. This chain connects TRBV20-1 to TRBJ2-1; either TRBD1 or TRBD2 may fit D (5 bases each). Germline CDR1 DFQATT, CDR2 SNEGSKA (reference sequence). Trimming removed 0 bases at V and 3 bases at J, with 18 bases between. This CDR3 region has 17 residues. The chain's CDR3 is CSARDHRLDYSYNEQFF. CDR3 nucleotide sequence: TGCAGTGCTAGAGATCACAGGCTCGACTATAGCTACAATGAGCAGTTCTTC.

This chain joins TRBV5-5 and TRBJ2-1, with 9 positions matching TRBD2. Losses at the gene ends were 2 bases for V and 2 bases for J; bases not matched to a gene: 2. Germline V lookup: CDR1 SGHKS, CDR2 YYEKEE (reference sequence). The CDR3 has 15 residues. CDR3 protein: CASSLRLAAYNEQFF. The CDR3 DNA follows: TGTGCCAGCAGCTTAAGACTAGCGGCCTACAATGAGCAGTTCTTC.

This clonotype was counted a single time. The rearrangement links TRBV4-1 to TRBJ2-1; 10 nucleotides line up with TRBD2. Germline V lookup: CDR1 MGHRA, CDR2 YSYEKL. V shed 3 bases and J 10 bases; nucleotides not matched to a gene: 9. The CDR3 covers 15 residues. The CDR3 coding sequence is TGCGCCAGCAGCCAGGACCCTAGCGGGAGTCGGGAGCAGTTCTTC. Protein product: CASSQDPSGSREQFF.

The table lists this clonotype with many counts. J is TRBJ1-5 and V is TRBV20-1, with a weak D call TRBD1 (6 bases). The V gene lost 3 bases and the J gene lost 6 bases, with 21 bases spanning the gap. Germline-derived CDR1 and CDR2 are DFQATT and SNEGSKA (reference sequence). This CDR3 is built from 16 residues. The CDR3 loop is CSASRQAWGGSQPQHF. In DNA, the CDR3 is TGCAGTGCTAGCAGACAGGCCTGGGGTGGTAGTCAGCCCCAGCATTTT.

This rearrangement joins TRBV12-3 or TRBV12-4 to TRBJ1-5; D is uncertain. The CDR3 totals 13 residues. V was shortened by 6 bases and J by 2 bases, with 8 bases between the two germline ends. CDR3 amino acids: CASSDGRNQPQHF. In nucleotides, the CDR3 is TGTGCCAGCAGCGACGGACGCAATCAGCCCCAGCATTTT.

The chain recombines TRBV2 with TRBJ2-3; TRBD2 might be the D (6 bases). The CDR3 totals 14 residues. The ends were cut back, 5 bases at V and 4 bases at J, with 13 bases in the middle. Per germline, CDR1 SNHLY and CDR2 FYNNEI. The CDR3 DNA sequence: TGTGCCAGCAGTCCCGCCGGGGGTTCAGATACGCAGTATTTT. Protein sequence: CASSPAGGSDTQYF.

This clonotype was picked up a small number of times. J is TRBJ1-3 and V is TRBV12-3 or TRBV12-4; no reliable D call. The CDR3 has 16 residues. V lost 3 bases and J lost 0, with 12 bases in between. Here the CDR3 reads CASSFAGLSSGNTIYF. Here the CDR3 DNA reads TGTGCCAGCAGTTTTGCCGGGCTTAGCTCTGGAAACACCATATATTTT.